This T cell receptor (beta chain) appears in the sequencing data of a study of blood T cell repertoires in COVID-19. Overall study context: COVID-19 samples from acute and convalescent phases originated in the United States, Italy and Spain. Sample material is recorded as cDNA or gDNA derived from T cells, B-cell-depleted T cells, or PBMCs.

Germline assignment: CDR1 MNHNY and CDR2 SVGAGI (reference sequence). The CDR3 consists of 14 residues. V was cut by 5 bases and J by 6 bases, with 17 bases left in between. The authors' processing: Amplification of reference gene primers provided the estimated nucleated cell counts. This table comes from immunoSEQ multiplex PCR, and its TCRdb copy is limited to in-frame clones, with some not included. D and trimming were read from the DNA, whereas the V and J calls and clone size are those reported in that table. The sample includes approximately 50,000 clones, around 92% of them seen just once. This clonotype originated in a man older than 75 with active or convalescent COVID-19. The chain is built from TRBV6-6 and TRBJ2-7; D might be TRBD1 (5 bases). The sequencing sample was made of peripheral blood. In DNA form, the CDR3 reads TGTGCCAGCAGTCGAATCGACAGATCCCCCGAGCAGTACTTC. Encoded protein: CASSRIDRSPEQYF.